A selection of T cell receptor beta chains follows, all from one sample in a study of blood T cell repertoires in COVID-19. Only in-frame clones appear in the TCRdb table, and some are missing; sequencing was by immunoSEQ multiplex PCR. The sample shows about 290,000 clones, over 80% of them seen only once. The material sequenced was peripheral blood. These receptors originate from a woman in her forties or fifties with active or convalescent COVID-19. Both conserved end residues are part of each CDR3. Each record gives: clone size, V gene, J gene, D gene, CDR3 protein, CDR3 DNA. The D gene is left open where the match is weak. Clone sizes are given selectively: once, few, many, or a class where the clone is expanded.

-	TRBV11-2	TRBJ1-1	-	CASSLAVFTEAFF	TGTGCCAGCAGCTTAGCCGTTTTCACTGAAGCTTTCTTT
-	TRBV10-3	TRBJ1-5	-	CAISENAAGDQPQHF	TGTGCCATCAGTGAGAACGCGGCAGGGGATCAGCCCCAGCATTTT
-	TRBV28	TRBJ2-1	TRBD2	CASSLWLAGGDEQFF	TGTGCCAGCAGTTTGTGGCTAGCGGGAGGCGATGAGCAGTTCTTC
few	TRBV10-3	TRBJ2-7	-	CATRPPTSTEQYF	TGTGCCACCCGACCACCTACTAGTACCGAGCAGTACTTC
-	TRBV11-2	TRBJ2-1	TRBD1	CASSSIYRGQFGDEQFF	TGTGCCAGCAGCTCTATCTACAGGGGGCAATTTGGCGATGAGCAGTTCTTC
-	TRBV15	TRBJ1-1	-	CATSRDARGGAEAFF	TGTGCCACCAGCAGAGATGCACGGGGAGGGGCTGAAGCTTTCTTT
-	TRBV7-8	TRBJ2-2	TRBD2	CASSILAGLVAGELFF	TGTGCCAGCAGCATCCTAGCGGGACTTGTGGCCGGGGAGCTGTTTTTT
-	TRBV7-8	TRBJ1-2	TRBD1	CASSRGLGQGEDGYTF	TGTGCCAGCAGCCGAGGGTTGGGGCAGGGGGAAGATGGCTACACCTTC
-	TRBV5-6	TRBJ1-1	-	CASSPWGQGGGTEAFF	TGTGCCAGCAGCCCCTGGGGGCAGGGAGGGGGGACTGAAGCTTTCTTT
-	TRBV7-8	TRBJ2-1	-	CASSWASIQVNEQFF	TGTGCCAGCAGCTGGGCTAGCATCCAAGTCAATGAGCAGTTCTTC
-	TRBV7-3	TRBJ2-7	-	CASSSGGVVEDSYEQYF	TGTGCCAGCAGCTCCGGGGGAGTGGTAGAAGACTCCTACGAGCAGTACTTC
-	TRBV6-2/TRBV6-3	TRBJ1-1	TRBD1	CASSYSVGTGRAFF	TGTGCCAGCAGTTACTCTGTTGGGACAGGCCGAGCTTTCTTT
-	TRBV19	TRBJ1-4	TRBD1	CASSFGRGQGEKLFF	TGTGCCAGTAGTTTCGGGAGGGGGCAGGGTGAAAAACTGTTTTTT
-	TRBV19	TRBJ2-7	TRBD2	CASSRGGGLAGGMNEQYF	TGTGCCAGTAGTAGGGGCGGGGGACTAGCGGGAGGAATGAACGAGCAGTACTTC
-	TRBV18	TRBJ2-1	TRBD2	CASSPGSSGRSFGDEQFF	TGTGCCAGCTCTCCCGGGAGTAGCGGGAGATCCTTCGGGGATGAGCAGTTCTTC
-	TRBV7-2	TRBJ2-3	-	CASSLAYTDTQYF	TGTGCCAGCAGCTTAGCCTACACAGATACGCAGTATTTT
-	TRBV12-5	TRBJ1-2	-	CASGLVEPSTAYPPGYTF	TGTGCTAGTGGTTTGGTGGAGCCTTCGACAGCGTACCCACCCGGCTACACCTTC
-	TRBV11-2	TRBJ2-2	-	CASSLNSFTGELFF	TGTGCCAGCAGCTTAAACTCATTCACCGGGGAGCTGTTTTTT
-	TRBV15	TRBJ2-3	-	CATSRATGTQYF	TGTGCCACCAGCAGAGCAACAGGGACGCAGTATTTT
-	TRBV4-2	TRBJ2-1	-	CASSQEISLGSPYNEQFF	TGTGCCAGCAGCCAAGAGATCTCACTGGGCAGCCCCTACAATGAGCAGTTCTTC
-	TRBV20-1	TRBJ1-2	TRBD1	CSAPELGTETF	TGCAGTGCGCCCGAACTGGGGACAGAAACCTTC
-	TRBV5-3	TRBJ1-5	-	CARNFGSGVSNQPQHF	TGTGCCAGAAACTTCGGGTCGGGGGTGAGCAATCAGCCCCAGCATTTT
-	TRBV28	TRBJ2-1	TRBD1	CASSYRGRRMSEQFF	TGTGCCAGCAGTTACAGGGGGCGAAGGATGAGTGAGCAGTTCTTC
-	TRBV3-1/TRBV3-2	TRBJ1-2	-	CASSQGPGSYGYTF	TGTGCCAGCAGCCAAGGACCCGGGTCCTATGGCTACACCTTC
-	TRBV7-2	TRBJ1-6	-	CASSPDSSYNSPLHF	TGTGCCAGCAGCCCGGACAGCTCCTATAATTCACCCCTCCACTTT
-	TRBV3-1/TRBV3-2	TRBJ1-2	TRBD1	CASRPRTGFNYGYTF	TGTGCCAGCAGGCCCAGGACAGGGTTTAACTATGGCTACACCTTC
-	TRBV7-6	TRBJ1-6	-	CASSLARSSYNSPLHF	TGTGCCAGCAGCTTAGCGCGGAGCTCCTATAATTCACCCCTCCACTTT
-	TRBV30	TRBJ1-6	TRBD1	CASPGTGNSPLHF	TGTGCCTCCCCCGGGACAGGGAATTCACCCCTCCACTTT
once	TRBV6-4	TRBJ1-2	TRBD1	CASSTEVDRVAVYTF	TGTGCCAGCAGCACGGAGGTCGACAGGGTGGCTGTTTACACCTTC
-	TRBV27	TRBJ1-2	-	CASSSTGFRGYGYTF	TGTGCCAGCAGTTCAACAGGGTTTCGGGGCTATGGCTACACCTTC
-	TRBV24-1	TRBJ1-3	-	CATSDAGRGNTIYF	TGTGCCACCAGTGATGCAGGGCGGGGAAACACCATATATTTT
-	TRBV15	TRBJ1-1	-	CATSRDPGSRTEAFF	TGTGCCACCAGCAGAGATCCGGGGTCGCGCACTGAAGCTTTCTTT
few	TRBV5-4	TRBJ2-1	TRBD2	CASSRGLAGADEQFF	TGTGCCAGCAGCCGGGGACTAGCGGGAGCCGATGAGCAGTTCTTC
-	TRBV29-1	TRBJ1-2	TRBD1	CSVARQGVIYGYTF	TGCAGCGTTGCGCGACAGGGTGTGATATATGGCTACACCTTC
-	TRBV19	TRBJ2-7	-	CASSYGVTYEQYF	TGTGCCAGTAGTTACGGGGTCACCTACGAGCAGTACTTC
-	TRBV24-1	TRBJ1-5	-	CATSEAPYNQPQHF	TGTGCCACCAGTGAAGCCCCCTACAATCAGCCCCAGCATTTT
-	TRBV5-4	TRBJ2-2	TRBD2	CASSSGTSGRVTGELFF	TGTGCCAGCAGCTCTGGGACTAGCGGGAGGGTTACCGGGGAGCTGTTTTTT